Following are 30 T cell receptor beta chains from one sample sequenced in a study of T cells after yellow fever vaccination. TCRdb redid the calling of the 5' RACE reads with MiXCR, one entry per CDR3 protein. The table has more than 35,000 distinct CDR3 sequences, roughly 6.4% seen once. This sample comprised CD8+ T cells not binding an NS4B(214-222) dextramer, sorted from PBMCs, obtained 45 days after the yellow fever booster vaccination. These receptor sequences come from a man younger than 45 who received the YFV17D yellow fever vaccine.

This clonotype was detected many times. This chain joins TRBV2 and TRBJ2-7; 7 nucleotides match TRBD2. In germline, CDR1 is SNHLY, CDR2 FYNNEI. The CDR3 has 17 residues. V dropped 7 bases and J dropped 2; count of bases not matched to a gene: 17. The CDR3, as DNA: TGTGCCAGCAAGTCAGGGAAGTCGGGCGGGAGAGCCTACGAGCAGTACTTC. Translation: CASKSGKSGGRAYEQYF.

This clonotype came up many times. V gene TRBV27 combines with J gene TRBJ2-6; D gene ambiguous. CDR3 size: 12 residues. Germline lookup yields CDR1 MNHEY and CDR2 SMNVEV (reference sequence). The V end was cut by 8 bases, the J end by 2 bases, with 4 bases between. The CDR3 DNA reads TGTGCCAGCTCTACTGGGGCCAACGTCCTGACTTTC. It specifies CASSTGANVLTF.

V usage is TRBV6-2 or TRBV6-3 and J usage is TRBJ2-7; 7 bases match TRBD2. Germline-derived CDR1 and CDR2 are MNHEY and SVGEGT. The junction had 10 bases not matched to a gene; V was cut back by 6 bases and J by 5 bases. This CDR3 region has 14 residues. The CDR3 DNA follows: TGTGCCAGCAGCCGGGGAGCGGGATGGGACGAGCAGTACTTC. Amino acids: CASSRGAGWDEQYF.

This chain links TRBV12-3 or TRBV12-4 with TRBJ2-7, with TRBD2 as a possible D gene (6 bases). The CDR3 runs to 15 residues. V was cut by 2 bases and J by 1 base, with 12 bases left in between. The CDR3 nucleotides are TGTGCCAGCAGTTTAAAGGCGGGGCCGTCCTACGAGCAGTACTTC. Its protein product is CASSLKAGPSYEQYF.

The V gene is TRBV13, the J gene TRBJ2-5; 8 positions agree with TRBD1. From germline, CDR1 is PRHDT and CDR2 FYEKMQ (reference sequence). The CDR3 totals 14 residues. The junction had 9 bases not matched to a gene; V was cut back by 6 bases and J by 6 bases. CDR3 region: CASRSRTGFQTQYF. CDR3 nucleotide sequence: TGTGCCAGCAGGTCTCGGACAGGGTTCCAGACCCAGTACTTC.

This clonotype showed up many times. The rearrangement joins TRBV5-5 to TRBJ1-2; D might be TRBD1 (6 bases). The CDR3 has 14 amino acids. Per germline, CDR1 SGHKS and CDR2 YYEKEE (reference sequence). V dropped 4 bases and J dropped 3 bases, with 13 bases sitting between them. CDR3 in amino acids: CASSPVAGDYGYTF. In DNA, the CDR3 is TGTGCCAGCAGCCCCGTGGCAGGGGACTATGGCTACACCTTC.

The table lists this clonotype with many counts. The chain couples TRBV7-2 to TRBJ2-3, with D unresolved. The V end lost 1 base, the J end lost 4 bases, and 12 bases lay between the germline ends. In germline, CDR1 is SGHTA, CDR2 FQGNSA. This CDR3 has 15 residues. CDR3 DNA sequence: TGTGCCAGCAGCTTAGTTGGACCGAGCCCAGATACGCAGTATTTT. This encodes CASSLVGPSPDTQYF.

The chain recombines TRBV30 with TRBJ2-7; the match to TRBD2 covers 13 bases. This CDR3 has 14 amino acids. CDR1 is GTSNPN, CDR2 SVGIG, per germline (reference sequence). V lost 6 bases to trimming and J lost 3 bases; unmatched junction nucleotides: 5. CDR3 nucleotides: TGTGCCTGTTTTAGGACTAGCGGGAGCTACGAGCAGTACTTC. This encodes CACFRTSGSYEQYF.

In its sample, this clonotype was seen many times. The chain employs TRBV15 and TRBJ2-7; D is possibly TRBD1 (5 bases). The CDR3 totals 16 residues. Trimming cost V 4 bases and J 6 bases, with 22 bases left between them. From germline, CDR1 is LNHNV and CDR2 YYDKDF (reference sequence). The CDR3 sequence is CATSKGATSQAGEQYF. The CDR3, as DNA: TGTGCCACCAGCAAAGGGGCGACATCTCAGGCAGGCGAGCAGTACTTC.

V usage is TRBV27 and J usage is TRBJ2-1; TRBD2 might be the D (5 bases). The CDR3 totals 13 residues. CDR1 MNHEY and CDR2 SMNVEV come from the germline V gene (reference sequence). Between the trimmed V and J ends, which lost 3 bases and 3 bases, there was a span of 6 bases. The CDR3 is CASSLTNYNEQFF. The CDR3 DNA reads TGTGCCAGCAGTTTGACTAACTACAATGAGCAGTTCTTC.

The table lists this clonotype with many counts. The V and J genes are TRBV12-3 or TRBV12-4 and TRBJ1-5, with D possibly matching TRBD1 (5 bases). The CDR3 loop spans 13 amino acids. V lost 6 bases to trimming and J lost 7 bases, with 13 bases between them. The CDR3 spells CASREPGDQPQHF. CDR3 coding DNA: TGTGCCAGCAGAGAACCCGGGGACCAGCCCCAGCATTTT.

This clonotype was recorded at least ten times. The V gene is TRBV7-2, the J gene TRBJ2-5, with 12 bases fitting TRBD2. J gave up 4 bases and V 2 bases, and 2 bases lay outside the gene matches. The length of the CDR3 is 15 residues. CDR1 is SGHTA, CDR2 FQGNSA, per germline. CDR3 loop: CASSLLLAGGETQYF. The CDR3 DNA follows: TGTGCCAGCAGCTTACTACTAGCGGGAGGAGAGACCCAGTACTTC.

This clonotype was seen many times. V gene TRBV6-1 combines with J gene TRBJ2-7; D is unresolved. Trimming took off 8 bases at V and 2 bases at J, with 13 bases between the two ends. In germline, CDR1 is MNHNS, CDR2 SASEGT. This CDR3 is 13 amino acids long. The CDR3: CASHEVGPYEQYF. The CDR3 coding sequence is TGTGCCAGCCATGAGGTCGGACCCTACGAGCAGTACTTC.

This clonotype was counted at least ten times. V and J are TRBV6-5 and TRBJ2-1; no clear D. V was clipped by 1 base and J by 4 bases, with 14 bases between them. Germline loops: CDR1 MNHEY, CDR2 SVGAGI. CDR3 length equals 16 residues. The CDR3 bases are TGTGCCAGCAGTTACTTCAACCCAGAGACATACAATGAGCAGTTCTTC. Protein product: CASSYFNPETYNEQFF.

This clonotype came up many times. The V gene is TRBV7-2, the J gene TRBJ2-5; D gene unclear. V lost 2 bases, J lost 5 bases, and 9 bases lay in between. The CDR3 covers 13 residues. CDR1 is SGHTA, CDR2 FQGNSA, per germline. The CDR3 sequence: CASSLMEWETQYF. The CDR3 coding sequence is TGTGCCAGCAGCTTAATGGAGTGGGAGACCCAGTACTTC. The complete variable domain, with remaining parts taken from reference TRBV7-2 and TRBJ2-5, reads GAGVSQSPSNKVTEKGKDVELRCDPISGHTALYWYRQSLGQGLEFLIYFQGNSAPDKSGLPSDRFSAERTGGSVSTLTIQRTQQEDSAVYLCASSLMEWETQYFGPGTRLLVL.

This clonotype was found many times. The rearrangement joins TRBV5-1 to TRBJ2-2; D gene ambiguous. The CDR3 extends over 14 amino acids. V was cut by 0 bases and J by 5 bases, with 8 bases left in between. From germline, CDR1 is SGHRS and CDR2 YFSETQ. CDR3 sequence (DNA): TGCGCCAGCAGCTTGGATGCGGTGACCGGGGAGCTGTTTTTT. Translated, it gives CASSLDAVTGELFF.

At least ten counts were recorded for this clonotype. V usage is TRBV5-6 and J usage is TRBJ2-1; the match to TRBD2 covers 8 bases. In germline, CDR1 is SGHDT, CDR2 YYEEEE. After removal of 2 bases from V and 3 bases from J, the junction contained 4 bases not matched to a gene. The CDR3 sequence is 15 residues long. The CDR3 protein is CASSFASGSYNEQFF. The CDR3 nucleotides read TGTGCCAGCAGCTTCGCCAGCGGGAGCTACAATGAGCAGTTCTTC.

This clonotype was recorded at least ten times. The rearrangement joins TRBV6-4 to TRBJ2-7; D perhaps matches TRBD1 (7 bases). CDR1 is MRHNA, CDR2 SNTAGT, per germline. Trimming pared 3 bases from V and 1 base from J, leaving 10 bases between. The CDR3 contains 14 residues. CDR3 amino acids: CASSEQGTSYEQYF. The CDR3 DNA reads TGTGCCAGCAGTGAACAGGGGACTTCCTACGAGCAGTACTTC.

The V call is TRBV19, the J call TRBJ2-3; no reliable D call. V was shortened by 3 bases and J by 5 bases, with 9 bases between the two germline ends. Germline CDR1 LNHDA, CDR2 SQIVND (reference sequence). This CDR3 spans 13 amino acids. The CDR3 bases are TGTGCCAGTAGTATTAAAGATGGAGATACGCAGTATTTT. Translating it yields CASSIKDGDTQYF.

The table lists this clonotype with many counts. The chain uses TRBV29-1 and TRBJ2-1; 13 nucleotides agree with TRBD2. Germline values: CDR1 SQVTM, CDR2 ANQGSEA. Losses at the gene ends were 5 bases for V and 8 bases for J; bases not matched to a gene: 6. The CDR3 contains 14 residues. CDR3 coding DNA: TGCAGCGTTCTTGGACTAGCGGGAGCAGATGAGCAGTTCTTC. It is translated as CSVLGLAGADEQFF.

This clonotype was counted many times. The chain joins TRBV11-2 to TRBJ2-3; TRBD1 matches 7 bases. CDR1 and CDR2 (germline): SGHAT, FQNNGV. V was pared by 5 bases and J by 1 base, with 9 bases of the junction left unmatched. The CDR3 totals 16 residues. CDR3 protein: CASSHFSRGRTDTQYF. The CDR3 nucleotides read TGTGCCAGCAGCCACTTCTCGAGGGGGCGCACAGATACGCAGTATTTT.

This clonotype came up many times. DNA for the CDR3: TGTGCCAGCAGTTTAGGACTAGCCCACGAGCAGTACTTC. Translated, it gives CASSLGLAHEQYF. The rearrangement joins TRBV27 to TRBJ2-7; 8 nucleotides align to TRBD2. Germline CDR1 MNHEY, CDR2 SMNVEV (reference sequence). The V and J ends lost 2 bases and 5 bases, in that order; junction bases with no gene match: 2. There are 13 residues in the CDR3.

This clonotype was seen many times. This chain links TRBV6-2 or TRBV6-3 with TRBJ2-7, with D possibly being TRBD1 (5 bases). Germline CDR1 MNHEY, CDR2 SVGEGT. The ends were cut back, 4 bases at V and 7 bases at J, with 14 bases in the middle. The CDR3 totals 13 residues. The CDR3 nucleotides read TGTGCCAGCAGTTCCCCCCTTTCAGGGGAGCAGTACTTC. Translated: CASSSPLSGEQYF.

There are many counts of this clonotype. The genes are TRBV5-6 and TRBJ1-6; 7 nucleotides agree with TRBD1. The CDR3 extends over 18 amino acids. The germline gives CDR1 SGHDT, CDR2 YYEEEE. The V gene end was trimmed by 2 bases and the J gene end by 0 bases; junction bases not matched to a gene: 8. CDR3 sequence: CASSFRDRPYSYNSPLHF. The DNA for the CDR3 is TGTGCCAGCAGCTTTCGGGACAGACCTTACTCCTATAATTCACCCCTCCACTTT.

In its sample, this clonotype was seen many times. The chain carries TRBV25-1 and TRBJ2-7, with 12 bases that match TRBD2. CDR3 size: 13 residues. After removal of 6 bases from V and 7 bases from J, the junction contained 4 bases not matched to a gene. CDR1 MGHDK and CDR2 SYGVNS come from the germline V gene. CDR3 region: CASSWTSGTEQYF. In DNA form, the CDR3 reads TGTGCCAGCAGCTGGACTAGCGGGACAGAGCAGTACTTC.

This clonotype has just a few counts. The chain carries TRBV11-2 and TRBJ2-7, with 9 bases fitting TRBD1. CDR1 and CDR2 from the germline V gene are SGHAT and FQNNGV. The ends lost 5 bases at V and 3 bases at J; junction bases unmatched: 5. This CDR3 has 14 amino acids. The CDR3 reads CASSPGTGIYEQYF. In nucleotides, the CDR3 is TGTGCCAGCAGCCCAGGGACAGGGATCTACGAGCAGTACTTC.

By share, this clonotype ranks as medium-sized. The chain carries TRBV20-1 and TRBJ2-5, with 8 bases aligning to TRBD2. Germline V gives CDR1 DFQATT, CDR2 SNEGSKA (reference sequence). The CDR3 totals 14 residues. J lost 2 bases, V lost 0 bases, and 2 bases had no gene match. The CDR3: CSARDEREQETQYF. CDR3 coding DNA: TGCAGTGCTAGAGATGAGCGGGAGCAAGAGACCCAGTACTTC.

In this sample, this clonotype turned up a few times. The chain links TRBV6-5 to TRBJ2-7, with D uncertain. The CDR3 is made up of 13 amino acids. CDR1 is MNHEY, CDR2 SVGAGI, per germline. Trimming cost V 0 bases and J 0 bases, with 3 bases left between them. CDR3 sequence reads: CASSYSISYEQYF. CDR3 nucleotides: TGTGCCAGCAGTTACTCAATCTCCTACGAGCAGTACTTC.

This clonotype was counted many times. The rearrangement links TRBV4-1 to TRBJ2-7, with a weak D call TRBD2 (6 bases). CDR1 is MGHRA and CDR2 is YSYEKL in the germline V gene. Trimming took off 1 base at V and 2 bases at J, with 15 bases between the two ends. CDR3 length: 16 residues. CDR3 in DNA: TGCGCCAGCAGCCAAGCGGTGGGAGGAGGAACCTACGAGCAGTACTTC. Its translation is CASSQAVGGGTYEQYF.

This clonotype came up a few times. The rearrangement links TRBV5-8 to TRBJ2-7; no definite D call. Germline CDR1 reads SGHTS; CDR2 reads YDEGEE. With 6 bases removed from V and 2 bases from J, the gap between germline ends came to 6 bases. CDR3 length: 11 amino acids. The CDR3 sequence: CASTQAYEQYF. The CDR3 nucleotides read TGTGCCAGCACGCAAGCCTACGAGCAGTACTTC.